A selection of T cell receptor beta chains follows, all from one sample in a study of T-cell reconstitution after alpha-beta-depleted transplantation in children. Each CDR3 protein gets one entry after TCRdb re-called the PCR reads with MiXCR. The table shows 98,000 or so distinct CDR3 sequences, with approximately 6% occurring only once. This specimen consisted of PBMCs, mostly from graft donor cells, obtained 360 days after TCRalphabeta/CD19-depleted stem cell transplant. These receptors all come from a male patient aged 2-15 years who had a stem cell transplant for acute lymphoblastic leukemia, so the T cells may come from the graft donor. Each CDR3 is given with its conserved first and last residue. The D gene is left open where the match is weak. Not all rows give a size; the values are once, few, many and, for expanded clones, a class.

>TRBV6-2/TRBV6-3|.|TRBD1|TRBJ2-3
TGTGCCAGCACCGGGGACAGGGGGGGGGATACGCAGTATTTT
CASTGDRGGDTQYF
>TRBV20-1|few|.|TRBJ2-5
TGCAGTGCTACTAGGCGTGAGACCCAGTACTTC
CSATRRETQYF
>TRBV2|many|TRBD1|TRBJ2-2
TGTGCCAGCAGAACCGGGACAGTGAACACCGGGGAGCTGTTTTTT
CASRTGTVNTGELFF
>TRBV7-9|many|TRBD2|TRBJ2-1
TGTGCCAGCAGCCCCATGGCGGGAGTCGCCTACAATGAGCAGTTCTTC
CASSPMAGVAYNEQFF
>TRBV28|many|.|TRBJ2-7
TGTGCCAGCAGTTTTGGGCCTCTGGAGTACTTC
CASSFGPLEYF
>TRBV27|many|.|TRBJ2-2
TGTGCCAGCAGTCATAGGCCCCTCACCGGGGAGCTGTTTTTT
CASSHRPLTGELFF
>TRBV6-5|many|TRBD2|TRBJ2-5
TGTGCCAGCAGTTCCGGACTAGCGGGGGGCCTCCAAGAGACCCAGTACTTC
CASSSGLAGGLQETQYF
>TRBV4-3|few|.|TRBJ1-5
TGCGCCAGCAGCCAAAGCCTCGGGGGGCAGCCCCAGCATTTT
CASSQSLGGQPQHF
>TRBV30|.|TRBD1|TRBJ2-7
TGTGCCTGGGGTGTAACAGGGGGCTACGAGCAGTACTTC
CAWGVTGGYEQYF
>TRBV20-1|many|TRBD1|TRBJ2-3
TGCAGTGCCTCTGACAGGGGGAGAGATACGCAGTATTTT
CSASDRGRDTQYF
>TRBV7-9|few|.|TRBJ2-6
TGTGCCAGCAGCTTAGCGGTCCCAGGGTTTGGGGCCAACGTCCTGACTTTC
CASSLAVPGFGANVLTF
>TRBV12-5|.|.|TRBJ1-1
TGTGCTAGTGGTTTTTCCGGGACTGAAGCTTTCTTT
CASGFSGTEAFF
>TRBV29-1|many|.|TRBJ2-1
TGCAGCGTTGAGGGGGGAGCGAATGAGCAGTTCTTC
CSVEGGANEQFF
>TRBV6-5|many|.|TRBJ2-3
TGTGCCAGCAGTTACTTCCTTGGAGATACGCAGTATTTT
CASSYFLGDTQYF
>TRBV9|many|.|TRBJ2-7
TGTGCCAGCAGCGTGGGTGACTATTCCTACGAGCAGTACTTC
CASSVGDYSYEQYF
>TRBV27|many|.|TRBJ1-2
TGTGCCAGCAGTTTAACCCGACAGGCCGGCTACACCTTC
CASSLTRQAGYTF
>TRBV27|.|TRBD1|TRBJ1-1
TGTGCCAGCAGTTTCGACAGGGGAGTAGCTGAAGCTTTCTTT
CASSFDRGVAEAFF
>TRBV6-1|many|.|TRBJ2-7
TGTGCCAGCAACCAAAACTCTGGTGGGGACGAGCAGTACTTC
CASNQNSGGDEQYF
>TRBV20-1|many|.|TRBJ1-1
TGCAGTGCTAGTCGTGAGAGCACTGAAGCTTTCTTT
CSASRESTEAFF
>TRBV2|many|.|TRBJ2-4
TGTGCCAGCAGTGGGCGATCTACCCGGGCCCTAAACATTCAGTACTTC
CASSGRSTRALNIQYF
>TRBV12-5|many|.|TRBJ1-1
TGTGCTAGTGTGATGAACACTGAAGCTTTCTTT
CASVMNTEAFF
>TRBV9|.|TRBD1|TRBJ2-5
TGTGCCAGCAGCATTCGGGACAGGACACAAGAGACCCAGTACTTC
CASSIRDRTQETQYF
>TRBV9|many|TRBD2|TRBJ2-3
TGTGCCAGCAGCGTAGGACTAGCGGGTATAACAGATACGCAGTATTTT
CASSVGLAGITDTQYF
>TRBV5-1|many|TRBD1|TRBJ1-2
TGCGCCAGCAGCACTGGACAGGGGGGCGGCTACACCTTC
CASSTGQGGGYTF
>TRBV7-8|few|.|TRBJ2-1
TGTGCCAGCAGCCCGATACCTTCTGGGGCGAATGAGCAGTTCTTC
CASSPIPSGANEQFF
>TRBV2|many|.|TRBJ2-1
TGTGTAGCACCCACCTACAATGAGCAGTTCTTC
CVAPTYNEQFF
>TRBV28|few|.|TRBJ2-5
TGTGCCAGCAGTTTAATAGGGGTCGAGACCCAGTACTTC
CASSLIGVETQYF
>TRBV11-1|many|TRBD1|TRBJ2-1
TGTGCCAGCAGCTTAGCCTCTAGGAAGACAGGGTATTCGATTGGTGAGCAGTTCTTC
CASSLASRKTGYSIGEQFF
>TRBV6-5|many|.|TRBJ2-5
TGTGCCAGCGGGTATGAGACCCAGTACTTC
CASGYETQYF
>TRBV5-1|many|TRBD1|TRBJ1-2
TGCGCCAGCAGCGGAACACAGGGGGCAGGGCGCTATGGCTACACCTTC
CASSGTQGAGRYGYTF
>TRBV13|many|TRBD2|TRBJ2-1
TGTGCCAGCAGCTCGGGACTAGCAGAGCAGTTCTTC
CASSSGLAEQFF
>TRBV4-3|.|.|TRBJ1-6
TGCGCCAGCAGCCAAGCTTTGGGTTCACCCCTCCACTTT
CASSQALGSPLHF
>TRBV6-5|.|.|TRBJ2-3
TGTGCCAGCACTACGAGAGATACGCAGTATTTT
CASTTRDTQYF
>TRBV6-5|few|TRBD2|TRBJ2-7
TGTGCCAGCAGTTCCCTCGGTTGGGGGGGCTACGAGCAGTACTTC
CASSSLGWGGYEQYF
>TRBV5-5|few|TRBD1|TRBJ1-2
TGTGCCAGCAGCTTCGCCACAGGGGCCCTTAACTATGGCTACACCTTC
CASSFATGALNYGYTF
>TRBV5-1|many|TRBD1|TRBJ1-4
TGCGCCAGCAGCTTGCAGGGGGGTTCGAAACTGTTTTTT
CASSLQGGSKLFF
>TRBV6-4|.|TRBD1|TRBJ2-1
TGTGCCAGCAGGGGACAGGGAAACAATGAGCAGTTCTTC
CASRGQGNNEQFF
>TRBV7-2|many|.|TRBJ1-1
TGTGCCAGCAGCGAAAATGCAGGAATGAACACTGAAGCTTTCTTT
CASSENAGMNTEAFF
>TRBV30|.|.|TRBJ2-1
TGTGCCTGGAGTGAAAATGGGGCATCGAAGTTCTTC
CAWSENGASKFF
>TRBV29-1|many|.|TRBJ2-1
TGCAGCGCCGGGGGAGGCTCCTACAATGAGCAGTTCTTC
CSAGGGSYNEQFF
>TRBV7-2|.|.|TRBJ2-5
TGTGCCAGCAGTCCGGGGTACTTC
CASSPGYF
>TRBV9|many|TRBD2|TRBJ2-7
TGTGCCAGCAGCCCCCGGACTAGCGGGAGTTCCTACGAGCAGTACTTC
CASSPRTSGSSYEQYF
>TRBV20-1|many|.|TRBJ2-5
TGCAGTGCTACGACAGGTCCTAACTGGGGTACTGGGGAGACCCAGTACTTC
CSATTGPNWGTGETQYF
>TRBV25-1|many|TRBD1|TRBJ1-2
TGTGCCAGCAGTGAACAGGGGGTAGGAGGCTACACCTTC
CASSEQGVGGYTF
>TRBV27|many|TRBD2|TRBJ2-3
TGTGCCAGCAGTGTCACTAGCGGGAGGGCCGCAGATACGCAGTATTTT
CASSVTSGRAADTQYF
>TRBV28|few|.|TRBJ2-1
TGTGCCAGCAGTTTATTGGCCTACAATGAGCAGTTCTTC
CASSLLAYNEQFF
>TRBV9|many|.|TRBJ2-4
TGTGCCAGCAGCGGGGGACTAGCCAAAAACATTCAGTACTTC
CASSGGLAKNIQYF
>TRBV4-3|many|.|TRBJ2-3
TGCGCCAGCAGCCAAGACTCCGAGGATACGCAGTATTTT
CASSQDSEDTQYF
>TRBV7-9|many|.|TRBJ2-1
TGTGCCAGCTACGGGTATGAGCAGTTCTTC
CASYGYEQFF
>TRBV14|many|.|TRBJ2-7
TGTGCCAGCAGCTCTTCCGGGACTTTAAGCTCCTACGAGCAGTACTTC
CASSSSGTLSSYEQYF
>TRBV5-1|.|TRBD1|TRBJ2-7
TGCGCCAGCAGCTTCGCGGAGGGACAGGGGGTCCACGAGCAGTACTTC
CASSFAEGQGVHEQYF
>TRBV19|.|.|TRBJ2-2
TGTGCCAGTAGTATAGATGGCGGGTACACCGGGGAGCTGTTTTTT
CASSIDGGYTGELFF
>TRBV6-2/TRBV6-3|many|TRBD2|TRBJ2-2
TGTGCCAGCAGTTACGGCGGGAGGTGGGACGGGGAGCTGTTTTTT
CASSYGGRWDGELFF
>TRBV7-9|many|TRBD1|TRBJ2-5
TGTGCCAGCAGCCTTAGACAGGGACGTGAGACCCAGTACTTC
CASSLRQGRETQYF